These T cell receptor beta chains were read from a single sample in a study of technical replicates of blood from a handful of donors. The method was immunoSEQ multiplex PCR; TCRdb's version includes in-frame clones alone and lacks a portion of them. The repertoire has 64,000 or so clones, roughly 97% of them found once; the top ten carry around 0.2%. The sample comprised T cells isolated from PBMCs. All receptors derive from a human donor in good health. CDR3s include the opening cysteine and the closing phenylalanine or tryptophan. D genes are given only for firm matches. Expanded clones are given a class, and other clones once, few, many or no size at all.

V gene: TRBV19; J gene: TRBJ2-1; D gene: TRBD2; clone size: NA; CDR3 protein: CASSIRAGVSNNEQFF; CDR3 DNA: TGTGCCAGTAGTATAAGGGCGGGAGTTTCGAATAATGAGCAGTTCTTC
V gene: TRBV7-3; J gene: TRBJ2-7; D gene: TRBD1; clone size: NA; CDR3 protein: CASSLKSAGGYEQYF; CDR3 DNA: TGTGCCAGCAGCTTAAAGTCGGCAGGGGGCTACGAGCAGTACTTC
V gene: TRBV5-1; J gene: TRBJ2-1; D gene: NA; clone size: NA; CDR3 protein: CASSLATGSYEQFF; CDR3 DNA: TGCGCCAGCAGCTTGGCCACAGGGAGCTATGAGCAGTTCTTC
V gene: TRBV6-1; J gene: TRBJ1-1; D gene: NA; clone size: NA; CDR3 protein: CATLWTEAFF; CDR3 DNA: TGTGCCACCCTATGGACTGAAGCTTTCTTT
V gene: TRBV25-1; J gene: TRBJ2-2; D gene: NA; clone size: NA; CDR3 protein: CASSEIAPGELFF; CDR3 DNA: TGTGCCAGCAGTGAAATAGCTCCCGGGGAGCTGTTTTTT
V gene: TRBV6-1; J gene: TRBJ1-3; D gene: NA; clone size: NA; CDR3 protein: CASRSEISGNTIYF; CDR3 DNA: TGTGCCAGCAGATCGGAGATTTCTGGAAACACCATATATTTT
V gene: TRBV29-1; J gene: TRBJ1-3; D gene: NA; clone size: NA; CDR3 protein: CSVERQTGNTIYF; CDR3 DNA: TGCAGCGTTGAGAGGCAAACGGGAAACACCATATATTTT
V gene: TRBV12-5; J gene: TRBJ2-3; D gene: TRBD1; clone size: NA; CDR3 protein: CASGPGQGGDTQYF; CDR3 DNA: TGTGCTAGTGGTCCCGGACAGGGGGGAGATACGCAGTATTTT
V gene: TRBV7-3; J gene: TRBJ2-6; D gene: TRBD2; clone size: NA; CDR3 protein: CASSPVSGRGSGANVLTF; CDR3 DNA: TGTGCCAGCAGCCCCGTTAGCGGGAGGGGGTCTGGGGCCAACGTCCTGACTTTC
V gene: TRBV7-9; J gene: TRBJ2-7; D gene: TRBD2; clone size: NA; CDR3 protein: CASSLMSSGTYEQYF; CDR3 DNA: TGTGCCAGCAGCTTAATGTCTAGCGGTACCTACGAGCAGTACTTC
V gene: TRBV6-1; J gene: TRBJ1-2; D gene: TRBD1; clone size: NA; CDR3 protein: CASSDGGGHYGYTF; CDR3 DNA: TGTGCCAGCAGTGATGGAGGGGGCCACTATGGCTACACCTTC
V gene: TRBV14; J gene: TRBJ1-1; D gene: NA; clone size: NA; CDR3 protein: CASSQVMGRHTEAFF; CDR3 DNA: TGTGCCAGCAGCCAAGTCATGGGCCGCCACACTGAAGCTTTCTTT
V gene: TRBV4-1; J gene: TRBJ2-7; D gene: TRBD1; clone size: NA; CDR3 protein: CASSQVLGGQGVYEQYF; CDR3 DNA: TGCGCCAGCAGCCAAGTTCTTGGGGGACAGGGGGTTTACGAGCAGTACTTC
V gene: TRBV10-3; J gene: TRBJ1-5; D gene: NA; clone size: NA; CDR3 protein: CAISAGQGNQPQHF; CDR3 DNA: TGTGCCATCAGTGCGGGACAAGGCAATCAGCCCCAGCATTTT
V gene: TRBV11-2; J gene: TRBJ2-1; D gene: NA; clone size: NA; CDR3 protein: CASSLHLADRTYNEQFF; CDR3 DNA: TGTGCCAGCAGCCTCCACTTAGCGGATCGAACCTACAATGAGCAGTTCTTC
V gene: TRBV2; J gene: TRBJ1-4; D gene: NA; clone size: NA; CDR3 protein: CASSEQSYNEKLFF; CDR3 DNA: TGTGCCAGCAGTGAACAGTCTTATAATGAAAAACTGTTTTTT
V gene: TRBV5-4; J gene: TRBJ2-5; D gene: TRBD2; clone size: NA; CDR3 protein: CASSTSGRKTQYF; CDR3 DNA: TGTGCCAGCAGCACTAGCGGGAGGAAGACCCAGTACTTC
V gene: TRBV28; J gene: TRBJ1-5; D gene: TRBD1; clone size: NA; CDR3 protein: CASRAGGYSNQPQHF; CDR3 DNA: TGTGCCAGCAGGGCAGGGGGTTATAGCAATCAGCCCCAGCATTTT
V gene: TRBV5-4; J gene: TRBJ2-5; D gene: TRBD1; clone size: NA; CDR3 protein: CASRRDSSQETQYF; CDR3 DNA: TGTGCCAGCAGAAGGGACAGTTCTCAAGAGACCCAGTACTTC
V gene: TRBV2; J gene: TRBJ1-1; D gene: NA; clone size: NA; CDR3 protein: CASKLSGIEAFF; CDR3 DNA: TGTGCCAGCAAATTATCGGGGATTGAAGCTTTCTTT
V gene: TRBV4-1; J gene: TRBJ1-5; D gene: NA; clone size: NA; CDR3 protein: CASSQNHIIRAQHF; CDR3 DNA: TGCGCCAGCAGCCAAAACCATATAATCAGGGCCCAGCATTTT
V gene: TRBV5-4; J gene: TRBJ1-1; D gene: NA; clone size: NA; CDR3 protein: CASSLAKTENTEAFF; CDR3 DNA: TGTGCCAGCAGCTTGGCCAAGACAGAGAACACTGAAGCTTTCTTT
V gene: TRBV7-2; J gene: TRBJ2-7; D gene: TRBD2; clone size: NA; CDR3 protein: CASSLPPGLAGYSYEQYF; CDR3 DNA: TGTGCCAGCAGCTTGCCCCCGGGACTAGCGGGTTATTCCTACGAGCAGTACTTC
V gene: TRBV10-3; J gene: TRBJ2-5; D gene: TRBD2; clone size: NA; CDR3 protein: CAIGGVQETQYF; CDR3 DNA: TGTGCCATCGGGGGGGTCCAAGAGACCCAGTACTTC
V gene: TRBV30; J gene: TRBJ1-1; D gene: TRBD1; clone size: few; CDR3 protein: CAWSGKGQGGAWAFF; CDR3 DNA: TGTGCCTGGAGTGGCAAGGGACAGGGGGGAGCGTGGGCTTTCTTT
V gene: TRBV27; J gene: TRBJ1-1; D gene: NA; clone size: NA; CDR3 protein: CASSFLGGPNTEAFF; CDR3 DNA: TGTGCCAGCAGTTTCCTCGGTGGTCCGAACACTGAAGCTTTCTTT
V gene: TRBV28; J gene: TRBJ2-7; D gene: TRBD1; clone size: once; CDR3 protein: CASSLFGQDPYEQYF; CDR3 DNA: TGTGCCAGCAGTTTATTCGGACAGGACCCCTACGAGCAGTACTTC
V gene: TRBV5-8; J gene: TRBJ2-7; D gene: NA; clone size: NA; CDR3 protein: CASSLLGASYEQYF; CDR3 DNA: TGTGCCAGCAGCTTGTTAGGGGCCTCCTACGAGCAGTACTTC
V gene: TRBV29-1; J gene: TRBJ2-7; D gene: TRBD1; clone size: NA; CDR3 protein: CSVRGQGAAYEQYF; CDR3 DNA: TGCAGCGTGAGGGGACAGGGGGCGGCCTACGAGCAGTACTTC
V gene: TRBV2; J gene: TRBJ2-4; D gene: NA; clone size: NA; CDR3 protein: CASSEPTTTGIPDIQYF; CDR3 DNA: TGTGCCAGCAGTGAACCCACAACAACCGGGATACCCGACATTCAGTACTTC
V gene: TRBV11-3; J gene: TRBJ2-2; D gene: TRBD2; clone size: NA; CDR3 protein: CASSLAGGPSNTGELFF; CDR3 DNA: TGTGCCAGCAGCTTAGCGGGGGGGCCCTCGAACACCGGGGAGCTGTTTTTT
V gene: TRBV7-6; J gene: TRBJ1-3; D gene: NA; clone size: NA; CDR3 protein: CASSLEAERVGNTIYF; CDR3 DNA: TGTGCCAGCAGCTTAGAGGCGGAGAGGGTCGGAAACACCATATATTTT
V gene: TRBV5-1; J gene: TRBJ1-5; D gene: NA; clone size: once; CDR3 protein: CASSWGGQSNQPQHF; CDR3 DNA: TGCGCCAGCAGCTGGGGGGGACAAAGCAATCAGCCCCAGCATTTT
V gene: TRBV4-1; J gene: TRBJ1-5; D gene: NA; clone size: NA; CDR3 protein: CASSQVGGNQPQHF; CDR3 DNA: TGCGCCAGCAGCCAAGTGGGGGGGAATCAGCCCCAGCATTTT
V gene: TRBV9; J gene: TRBJ2-1; D gene: NA; clone size: NA; CDR3 protein: CASSVGLSGVDEQFF; CDR3 DNA: TGTGCCAGCAGCGTGGGATTATCAGGGGTGGATGAGCAGTTCTTC
V gene: TRBV5-8; J gene: TRBJ2-4; D gene: NA; clone size: NA; CDR3 protein: CASSLDGRSGAKNIQYF; CDR3 DNA: TGTGCCAGCAGCTTGGATGGGCGCAGTGGGGCCAAAAACATTCAGTACTTC
V gene: TRBV7-9; J gene: TRBJ1-1; D gene: NA; clone size: NA; CDR3 protein: CASSPDLNTEAFF; CDR3 DNA: TGTGCCAGCAGCCCCGACTTAAACACTGAAGCTTTCTTT
V gene: TRBV7-9; J gene: TRBJ1-2; D gene: TRBD1; clone size: NA; CDR3 protein: CASSLTGQGISPSGYTF; CDR3 DNA: TGTGCCAGCAGCTTAACCGGACAGGGTATCTCACCCAGCGGCTACACCTTC
V gene: TRBV10-3; J gene: TRBJ1-5; D gene: TRBD1; clone size: NA; CDR3 protein: CATWTGSDQPQHF; CDR3 DNA: TGTGCCACTTGGACAGGCTCCGATCAGCCCCAGCATTTT
V gene: TRBV6-5; J gene: TRBJ2-3; D gene: NA; clone size: NA; CDR3 protein: CASRHPSTDTQYF; CDR3 DNA: TGTGCCAGCAGACATCCTAGCACAGATACGCAGTATTTT
V gene: TRBV11-2; J gene: TRBJ2-7; D gene: TRBD1; clone size: once; CDR3 protein: CASSQVRGQGYEQYF; CDR3 DNA: TGTGCCAGCAGCCAAGTCAGGGGGCAGGGCTACGAGCAGTACTTC
V gene: TRBV27; J gene: TRBJ1-1; D gene: NA; clone size: NA; CDR3 protein: CASSLQGNTEAFF; CDR3 DNA: TGTGCCAGCAGTTTACAGGGGAACACTGAAGCTTTCTTT
V gene: TRBV28; J gene: TRBJ2-7; D gene: NA; clone size: NA; CDR3 protein: CASSLGGYYEQYF; CDR3 DNA: TGTGCCAGCAGTTTAGGCGGGTACTACGAGCAGTACTTC
V gene: TRBV27; J gene: TRBJ2-3; D gene: NA; clone size: NA; CDR3 protein: CASSRASSTDTQYF; CDR3 DNA: TGTGCCAGCAGCCGAGCTTCTAGCACAGATACGCAGTATTTT
V gene: TRBV6-6; J gene: TRBJ2-2; D gene: NA; clone size: NA; CDR3 protein: CASSSTPTGQGELFF; CDR3 DNA: TGTGCCAGCAGTTCTACCCCAACAGGGCAGGGGGAGCTGTTTTTT
V gene: TRBV28; J gene: TRBJ1-5; D gene: NA; clone size: NA; CDR3 protein: CASQGPISNQPQHF; CDR3 DNA: TGTGCCAGCCAGGGGCCAATTAGCAATCAGCCCCAGCATTTT
V gene: TRBV30; J gene: TRBJ2-7; D gene: TRBD1; clone size: NA; CDR3 protein: CARTGPQASYEQYF; CDR3 DNA: TGTGCCCGGACAGGGCCACAAGCATCCTACGAGCAGTACTTC
V gene: TRBV5-4; J gene: TRBJ2-3; D gene: TRBD2; clone size: NA; CDR3 protein: CASSLGTSGSTDTQYF; CDR3 DNA: TGTGCCAGCAGCCTCGGGACTAGCGGAAGCACAGATACGCAGTATTTT
V gene: TRBV2; J gene: TRBJ2-1; D gene: NA; clone size: once; CDR3 protein: CANPGGTNRDEQFF; CDR3 DNA: TGTGCCAACCCTGGGGGGACGAATAGAGATGAGCAGTTCTTC